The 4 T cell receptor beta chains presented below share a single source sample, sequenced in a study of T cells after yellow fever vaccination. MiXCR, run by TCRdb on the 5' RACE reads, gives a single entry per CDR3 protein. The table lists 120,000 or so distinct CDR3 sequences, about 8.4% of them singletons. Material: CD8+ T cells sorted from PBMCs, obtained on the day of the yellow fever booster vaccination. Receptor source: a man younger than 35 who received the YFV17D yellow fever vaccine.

The CDR3 DNA is TGTGCCAGCAGCGTCCCCCGAGGGTCCGGAGGCACCGGGGAGCTGTTTTTT. Protein: CASSVPRGSGGTGELFF. The chain recombines TRBV9 with TRBJ2-2; D might be TRBD2 (5 bases). Germline CDR1 SGDLS, CDR2 YYNGEE. Trimming pared 2 bases from V and 4 bases from J, leaving 18 bases between. The CDR3 has 17 amino acids.

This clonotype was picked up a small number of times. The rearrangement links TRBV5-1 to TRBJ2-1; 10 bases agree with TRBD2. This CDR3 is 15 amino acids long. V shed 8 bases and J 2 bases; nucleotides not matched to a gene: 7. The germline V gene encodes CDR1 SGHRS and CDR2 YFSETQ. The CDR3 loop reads CASHLSGGAYNEQFF. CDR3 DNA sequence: TGCGCCAGTCATCTGAGCGGGGGGGCCTACAATGAGCAGTTCTTC.

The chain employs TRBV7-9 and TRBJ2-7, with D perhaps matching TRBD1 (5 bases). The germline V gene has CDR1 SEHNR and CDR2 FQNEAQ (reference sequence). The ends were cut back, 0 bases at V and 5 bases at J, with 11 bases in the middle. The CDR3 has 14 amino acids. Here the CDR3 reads CASSLARGHNEQYF. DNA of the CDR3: TGTGCCAGCAGCTTAGCGCGTGGACATAACGAGCAGTACTTC. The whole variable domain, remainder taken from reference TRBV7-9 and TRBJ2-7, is DTGVSQNPRHKITKRGQNVTFRCDPISEHNRLYWYRQTLGQGPEFLTYFQNEAQLEKSRLLSDRFSAERPKGSFSTLEIQRTEQGDSAMYLCASSLARGHNEQYFGPGTRLTVT.

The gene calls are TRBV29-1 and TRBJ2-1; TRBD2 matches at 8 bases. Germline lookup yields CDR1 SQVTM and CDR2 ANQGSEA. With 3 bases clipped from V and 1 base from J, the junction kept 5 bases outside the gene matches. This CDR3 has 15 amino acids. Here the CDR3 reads CSVDQAGVSYNEQFF. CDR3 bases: TGCAGCGTTGATCAAGCGGGGGTGTCCTACAATGAGCAGTTCTTC.